Below are 23 T cell receptor beta chains sequenced from a single sample in a study of metastatic and nonmetastatic thyroid tumors. MiXCR re-clonotyped the PCR reads for TCRdb. Among 25,000 to 30,000 clones listed, roughly 3.7% were seen once. Before thyroid surgery, none of the patients had received any treatment. Sequenced: blood. Receptors were obtained from a male donor with papillary thyroid cancer or a benign thyroid nodule (not recorded which). Some clones in this sample may be carry-over from other donors' samples.

This clone was counted at least ten times. CDR3 amino acids: CSAPRPRTSVYEQYF. CDR3 DNA sequence: TGCAGTGCCCCCCGGCCGAGGACTAGCGTGTACGAGCAGTACTTC. The chain is built from TRBV20-1 and TRBJ2-7, with 9 bases lining up with TRBD2. CDR1 DFQATT and CDR2 SNEGSKA come from the germline V gene (reference sequence). The CDR3 is 15 residues long. The V and J ends lost 6 bases and 4 bases, in that order; junction bases with no gene match: 13.

The rearrangement links TRBV6-1 to TRBJ2-7, with a possible D match to TRBD2 (5 bases). V was pared by 6 bases and J by 2 bases, with 11 bases between. The CDR3 totals 13 residues. Per the germline V gene, CDR1 is MNHNS and CDR2 is SASEGT. The DNA of the CDR3 is TGTGCCAGCAGCTCGGACTCAGCCTACGAGCAGTACTTC. The encoded protein is CASSSDSAYEQYF.

This clone was counted at least ten times. J is TRBJ2-3 and V is TRBV5-1; 10 bases are a match to TRBD2. Trimming at V came to 4 bases and at J to 0 bases, leaving 5 bases not matched to a gene. Germline CDR1 is SGHRS and CDR2 is YFSETQ. This CDR3 has 16 amino acids. CDR3 in amino acids: CASSLGLAESTDTQYF. CDR3 DNA: TGCGCCAGCAGCCTCGGACTAGCGGAAAGCACAGATACGCAGTATTTT.

The chain links TRBV6-1 to TRBJ1-3, with D possibly matching TRBD1 (5 bases). Germline values: CDR1 MNHNS, CDR2 SASEGT. This CDR3 has 13 amino acids. The V end lost 10 bases, the J end lost 4 bases, and 14 bases lay between the germline ends. CDR3 protein: CAILPDTGNTIYF. DNA for the CDR3: TGTGCCATTCTACCGGACACAGGAAACACCATATATTTT.

The V and J genes are TRBV6-1 and TRBJ2-3; no definite D call. This CDR3 has 14 residues. The V and J ends lost 7 bases and 0 bases respectively, with 11 bases between them. Germline assignment: CDR1 MNHNS and CDR2 SASEGT. The CDR3 nucleotides are TGTGCCAGCAACATAGGTCCCAGCACAGATACGCAGTATTTT. It encodes CASNIGPSTDTQYF.

The CDR3, as DNA: TGTGCCAGCACTGCTTGGGGGGACGCCGGGGAGCTGTTTTTT. It specifies CASTAWGDAGELFF. V is TRBV6-2 or TRBV6-3 and J is TRBJ2-2; tentatively, D is TRBD2 (6 bases). This CDR3 contains 14 residues. The germline V and J ends were trimmed by 7 bases and 6 bases, with 15 bases remaining between them. Per the germline V gene, CDR1 is MNHEY and CDR2 is SVGEGT.

This chain's CDR3 is CASSYSQGGTEAFF. In DNA form, the CDR3 reads TGTGCCAGCAGTTATAGTCAGGGCGGCACTGAAGCTTTCTTT. The genes are TRBV6-5 and TRBJ1-1, with D possibly TRBD1 on 5 matching bases. Germline V gene data show CDR1 as MNHEY and CDR2 as SVGAGI. V was cut by 3 bases and J by 4 bases, with 12 bases left in between. The length of the CDR3 is 14 residues.

A few counts support this clone. The chain employs TRBV19 and TRBJ2-5; 9 nucleotides match TRBD2. Germline CDR1 LNHDA, CDR2 SQIVND (reference sequence). J lost 3 bases, V lost 5 bases, and 7 bases had no gene match. CDR3 length equals 15 residues. CDR3 loop: CASSRSGGREETQYF. In nucleotides, the CDR3 is TGTGCCAGTAGTCGCAGCGGGGGGAGAGAAGAGACCCAGTACTTC.

The J gene is TRBJ2-1, the V gene TRBV2; TRBD2 matches 12 bases. CDR1 is SNHLY, CDR2 FYNNEI, per germline. This CDR3 region has 17 residues. J lost 5 bases, V lost 2 bases, and 7 bases had no gene match. The CDR3 nucleotides read TGTGCCAGCAGTGAATTGCTGACTAGCGGGGGTAACAATGAGCAGTTCTTC. It codes for CASSELLTSGGNNEQFF.

In this sample, this clone turned up a few times. The chain employs TRBV11-2 and TRBJ2-1; no firm D call. V lost 1 base and J 9 bases, leaving 7 bases between the germline ends. The CDR3 loop spans 12 amino acids. In germline, CDR1 is SGHAT, CDR2 FQNNGV. The CDR3 region has the DNA TGTGCCAGCAGCTTAGGGTACCGTGAGCAGTTCTTC. Protein sequence: CASSLGYREQFF.

This clone was detected many times. The J gene is TRBJ1-1, the V gene TRBV19; the match to TRBD1 covers 10 bases. V lost 3 bases and J lost 5; bases outside the gene matches: 0. This CDR3 is 13 amino acids long. Germline V gene lookup returns CDR1 LNHDA and CDR2 SQIVND (reference sequence). Here the CDR3 DNA reads TGTGCCAGTAGTATGGACAGGGGGACTGAAGCTTTCTTT. Translation: CASSMDRGTEAFF.

This clone appeared many times. This chain connects TRBV7-9 to TRBJ1-1; no reliable D call. The V gene's germline CDR1 is SEHNR and CDR2 FQNEAQ (reference sequence). Trimming took off 1 base at V and 5 bases at J, with 14 bases between the two ends. The CDR3 covers 15 residues. The CDR3 DNA is TGTGCCAGCAGCTTAGTGAGTGGGCTTCGAACTGAAGCTTTCTTT. This translates into CASSLVSGLRTEAFF.

This clone was observed a handful of times. V usage is TRBV6-1 and J usage is TRBJ2-3; D perhaps matches TRBD1 (6 bases). Germline V gives CDR1 MNHNS, CDR2 SASEGT. CDR3 size: 14 residues. V was clipped by 9 bases and J by 6 bases, with 19 bases between them. The CDR3 here is CASESTGRYDTQYF. In nucleotides, the CDR3 is TGTGCCAGTGAGTCGACAGGCCGTTACGATACGCAGTATTTT.

This clone was counted only a few times. The chain's CDR3 is CASSSDRRDQYF. CDR3 bases: TGTGCCAGCAGCTCGGACAGGAGGGATCAGTACTTC. V usage is TRBV7-9 and J usage is TRBJ2-7; a weak D match, TRBD1 (7 bases). Per germline, CDR1 SEHNR and CDR2 FQNEAQ (reference sequence). This CDR3 comprises 12 residues. Trimming stripped 4 bases from V and 10 bases from J, with 14 bases between.

By sample fraction, this clone is medium-sized. The chain uses TRBV27 and TRBJ2-7, with 7 nucleotides matching TRBD1. The CDR3 runs 14 residues. J lost 9 bases, V lost 6 bases, and 14 bases had no gene match. Germline loops: CDR1 MNHEY, CDR2 SMNVEV (reference sequence). This CDR3 reads CASRPGQSVGRQYF. The CDR3 DNA follows: TGTGCCAGCAGACCGGGACAGTCAGTCGGTAGGCAGTACTTC.

This clone was observed a handful of times. The rearrangement joins TRBV5-1 to TRBJ2-2, with TRBD2 identical over 7 bases. With 3 bases clipped from V and 6 bases from J, the junction kept 11 bases outside the gene matches. Germline V lookup: CDR1 SGHRS, CDR2 YFSETQ. The length of the CDR3 is 16 residues. The CDR3: CASSSGAIGRPGELFF. The CDR3 coding sequence is TGCGCCAGCAGCTCCGGAGCTATCGGGAGGCCCGGGGAGCTGTTTTTT.

This chain links TRBV7-2 with TRBJ2-6, with D possibly being TRBD1 (6 bases). Germline V gives CDR1 SGHTA, CDR2 FQGNSA. The CDR3 is 22 residues long. V lost 2 bases and J 0 bases, leaving 26 bases between the germline ends. The CDR3 is CASSLRLQGATHSSSGANVLTF. In nucleotides, the CDR3 is TGTGCCAGCAGCTTAAGATTACAGGGCGCGACCCACAGTTCCTCTGGGGCCAACGTCCTGACTTTC.

This clone was observed many times. The chain uses TRBV15 and TRBJ2-7; 7 bases match TRBD1. Germline loops: CDR1 LNHNV, CDR2 YYDKDF (reference sequence). This CDR3 has 14 residues. J was trimmed by 5 bases and V by 3 bases; bases with no gene match: 7. CDR3 sequence: CATSSPGTANEQYF. As DNA, the CDR3 is TGTGCCACCAGCAGCCCCGGGACAGCCAACGAGCAGTACTTC.

This chain uses TRBV6-1 with TRBJ1-4, with TRBD1 matching over 8 bases. The CDR3 totals 15 residues. The V segment lost 2 bases and the J segment 6 bases; nucleotides outside the gene matches: 5. Per the germline V gene, CDR1 is MNHNS and CDR2 is SASEGT. The CDR3 nucleotides are TGTGCCAGCAGTGAACGGGGACAGGTGGATGAAAAACTGTTTTTT. Translated: CASSERGQVDEKLFF.

This chain links TRBV6-1 with TRBJ2-7; D remains unclear. The CDR3 length is 13 residues. Germline values: CDR1 MNHNS, CDR2 SASEGT. Trimming removed 6 bases at V and 2 bases at J, with 11 bases between. CDR3 loop: CASSTDGTYEQYF. DNA for the CDR3: TGTGCCAGCAGCACGGACGGAACCTACGAGCAGTACTTC.

There are a few counts of this clone. Since a much larger clone is just one base distant, this may be a read error. The final CDR3 position lacks the conserved phenylalanine or tryptophan, pointing to a likely read error. V gene TRBV30 combines with J gene TRBJ1-1; no clear D gene. In germline, CDR1 is GTSNPN, CDR2 SVGIG (reference sequence). The germline V and J ends were trimmed by 0 bases and 1 base, with 6 bases remaining between them. This CDR3 comprises 13 residues. CDR3 sequence: CAWSVSPNTEAFS. The CDR3 DNA follows: TGTGCCTGGAGTGTTAGCCCGAACACTGAAGCTTTCTCT.

In this sample, this clone is medium-sized. This chain connects TRBV6-1 to TRBJ1-1; 8 positions match TRBD1. The CDR3 has 14 amino acids. CDR1 is MNHNS, CDR2 SASEGT, per germline. Trimming cost V 5 bases and J 7 bases; bases outside gene matches: 9. In DNA, the CDR3 is TGTGCCAGCAGTCCATATCGAACAGGGGGTGAAGCTTTCTTT. Its translation: CASSPYRTGGEAFF.

This clone came up many times. The chain is built from TRBV18 and TRBJ1-5; no clear D gene. This CDR3 contains 14 residues. V lost 3 bases, J lost 7 bases, and 13 bases lay in between. The germline CDR1 and CDR2 sequences are KGHSH and LQKENI. Here the CDR3 reads CASSPGPTGQPQHF. Written as DNA, the CDR3 is TGTGCCAGCTCACCCGGACCCACCGGACAGCCCCAGCATTTT.